A single sample gave rise to the 20 T cell receptor beta chains below, sequenced in a study of a mutant IDH1 vaccine in newly diagnosed glioma. Time point given: baseline, week 1 (first vaccination visit). Treatment meaning: pre-vaccination baseline after standard-of-care therapy. This table comes from immunoSEQ multiplex PCR, and its TCRdb copy is limited to in-frame clones, with some not included. The sample lists over 30,000 clones, around four fifths occurring once. Here the sequenced sample was peripheral blood mononuclear cells (PBMCs), taken from a glioma patient treated with radiotherapy, temozolomide or both. The source is a man between 45 and 60 years old with glioma. Some clones in this sample may be carry-over from other donors' samples.

The genes are TRBV5-6 and TRBJ1-1, with D perhaps matching TRBD1 (5 bases). This CDR3 is built from 16 residues. Trimming pared 4 bases from V and 1 base from J, leaving 17 bases between. Per germline, CDR1 SGHDT and CDR2 YYEEEE. CDR3 coding DNA: TGTGCCAGCAGCGGGGATAGCAGGGACGCGAACACTGAAGCTTTCTTT. Its translation is CASSGDSRDANTEAFF.

Here the CDR3 reads CASSLTSAGTGELFF. The DNA of the CDR3 is TGCGCCAGCAGCCTGACTAGCGCCGGCACCGGGGAGCTGTTTTTT. The chain is built from TRBV5-1 and TRBJ2-2; 8 nucleotides align to TRBD2. V gave up 4 bases and J gave up 4 bases; unmatched junction bases: 6. Germline-derived CDR1 and CDR2 are SGHRS and YFSETQ. The CDR3 is 15 amino acids.

This rearrangement joins TRBV11-3 to TRBJ1-1; TRBD1 agrees at 10 bases. The CDR3 runs 15 residues. The V gene end was trimmed by 5 bases and the J gene end by 3 bases; junction bases not matched to a gene: 6. Germline V CDR1 and CDR2: SGHNT, YENEEA. In DNA form, the CDR3 reads TGTGCCAGCAGCCCATTGACAGGGGGCCACACTGAAGCTTTCTTT. This encodes CASSPLTGGHTEAFF.

This sequence joins TRBV7-2 and TRBJ1-2; D remains ambiguous. Germline CDR1 SGHTA, CDR2 FQGNSA. CDR3 length: 11 amino acids. V shed 5 bases and J shed 13 bases, with 14 bases lying between them. The CDR3 loop is CASSPGSYSTF. The CDR3 DNA sequence: TGTGCCAGCAGCCCGGGGTCCTATTCCACCTTC.

The J gene is TRBJ2-7, the V gene TRBV2, with D tentatively TRBD1 (6 bases). The ends were cut back, 3 bases at V and 6 bases at J, with 18 bases in the middle. CDR1 SNHLY and CDR2 FYNNEI come from the germline V gene. The CDR3 totals 15 residues. CDR3 in amino acids: CASSEVGQGLGEQYF. The CDR3 DNA reads TGTGCCAGCAGTGAGGTCGGGCAGGGGCTAGGCGAGCAGTACTTC.

The genes are TRBV28 and TRBJ1-2; D not certain. V lost 8 bases to trimming and J lost 4 bases, with 11 bases between them. CDR1 MDHEN and CDR2 SYDVKM come from the germline V gene. The CDR3 has 12 amino acids. Written as DNA, the CDR3 is TGTGCCAGCTCGGGTACTTCCTATGGCTACACCTTC. It encodes CASSGTSYGYTF.

This chain uses TRBV7-9 with TRBJ2-4; a possible D gene is TRBD2 (5 bases). Germline V gene lookup returns CDR1 SEHNR and CDR2 FQNEAQ (reference sequence). Trimming took 2 bases from V and 1 from J, leaving 12 bases between them. The CDR3 totals 16 residues. The CDR3 here is CASSLRLEEAKNIQYF. For the CDR3, the DNA is TGTGCCAGCAGCTTAAGGCTGGAGGAGGCCAAAAACATTCAGTACTTC.

The rearrangement links TRBV2 to TRBJ2-3; TRBD2 aligns across 11 bases. Germline trimming cut 8 bases from V and 12 bases from J; bases unmatched to any gene: 7. Germline CDR1 reads SNHLY; CDR2 reads FYNNEI. The CDR3 has 12 amino acids. CDR3 sequence: CASLISGGDQYF. The CDR3 coding sequence is TGTGCCAGCTTAATTAGCGGGGGGGACCAGTATTTT.

This clone was seen more than once but under ten times. The chain employs TRBV27 and TRBJ1-2; D is ambiguous. V was clipped by 4 bases and J by 4 bases, with 13 bases between them. Per the germline V gene, CDR1 is MNHEY and CDR2 is SMNVEV (reference sequence). This CDR3 contains 14 residues. Here the CDR3 DNA reads TGTGCCAGCAGTTCTTTCCGCTACGGCTATGGCTACACCTTC. This gives the protein CASSSFRYGYGYTF.

The J gene is TRBJ1-5, the V gene TRBV6-6; 7 bases line up with TRBD1. Germline-derived CDR1 and CDR2 are MNHNY and SVGAGI (reference sequence). V was clipped by 8 bases and J by 9 bases; unmatched bases: 13. This CDR3 has 14 residues. The CDR3 region is CASGALQGISPQHF. In DNA form, the CDR3 reads TGTGCCAGCGGGGCGCTACAGGGGATCTCGCCCCAGCATTTT.

The CDR3 DNA follows: TGTGCCAGCAGCTTAGTTCCTCCCCAAAAACTGTTTTTT. The encoded protein is CASSLVPPQKLFF. This chain uses TRBV7-9 with TRBJ1-4; no definite D call. The CDR3 covers 13 residues. CDR1 is SEHNR and CDR2 is FQNEAQ in the germline V gene (reference sequence). Trimming stripped 1 base from V and 9 bases from J, with 9 bases between. Drawing the rest from reference TRBV7-9 and TRBJ1-4, the complete variable domain is DTGVSQNPRHKITKRGQNVTFRCDPISEHNRLYWYRQTLGQGPEFLTYFQNEAQLEKSRLLSDRFSAERPKGSFSTLEIQRTEQGDSAMYLCASSLVPPQKLFFGSGTQLSVL.

The V gene is TRBV6-1, the J gene TRBJ1-1; 10 nucleotides match TRBD1. Germline-derived CDR1 and CDR2 are MNHNS and SASEGT. V was pared by 4 bases and J by 3 bases, with 5 bases of the junction left unmatched. The length of the CDR3 is 15 residues. The CDR3 coding sequence is TGTGCCAGCAGTGGACCGGGACAGGGGCACACTGAAGCTTTCTTT. Protein: CASSGPGQGHTEAFF.

This chain links TRBV6-5 with TRBJ2-7; possibly TRBD2 for D (6 bases). V was shortened by 2 bases and J by 2 bases, with 13 bases between the two germline ends. This CDR3 region has 15 residues. Germline loops: CDR1 MNHEY, CDR2 SVGAGI. CDR3 sequence reads: CASSYQFTGAYEQYF. In DNA form, the CDR3 reads TGTGCCAGCAGTTACCAGTTTACGGGAGCCTACGAGCAGTACTTC.

Details on this clone: The same CDR3 is also encoded by other DNA sequences in this sample. This sequence joins TRBV6-1 and TRBJ1-5; D is unresolved. Germline V lookup: CDR1 MNHNS, CDR2 SASEGT. The CDR3 runs 12 residues. V was shortened by 1 base and J by 4 bases, with 2 bases between the two germline ends. The CDR3 region is CASSEGNQPQHF. CDR3 DNA sequence: TGTGCCAGCAGTGAAGGAAATCAGCCCCAGCATTTT.

The V call is TRBV19, the J call TRBJ1-1; no firm D call. The CDR3 loop spans 12 amino acids. V lost 8 bases and J 1 base, leaving 8 bases between the germline ends. The germline CDR1 and CDR2 sequences are LNHDA and SQIVND (reference sequence). The DNA of the CDR3 is TGTGCCAGTGATGGAGCGAACACTGAAGCTTTCTTT. Protein product: CASDGANTEAFF.

This chain connects TRBV29-1 to TRBJ2-3; D unclear. Trimming removed 4 bases at V and 1 base at J, with 12 bases between. This CDR3 contains 14 residues. Germline V CDR1 and CDR2: SQVTM, ANQGSEA. CDR3 sequence (DNA): TGCAGCGTTGGAGGTCCTGGGGGCACAGATACGCAGTATTTT. Amino acid sequence: CSVGGPGGTDTQYF.

This chain links TRBV5-5 with TRBJ1-1; D is undetermined. There are 13 residues in the CDR3. V was trimmed by 2 bases and J by 0 bases, leaving 5 bases between them. Germline values: CDR1 SGHKS, CDR2 YYEKEE (reference sequence). The DNA for the CDR3 is TGTGCCAGCAGCTTTCAGTTGAACACTGAAGCTTTCTTT. Translating it yields CASSFQLNTEAFF.

The chain is built from TRBV5-5 and TRBJ2-1; TRBD2 matches at 14 bases. The trim removed 3 bases at V and 7 bases at J, leaving 12 bases unmatched. The germline V gene has CDR1 SGHKS and CDR2 YYEKEE (reference sequence). The CDR3 sequence is 18 residues long. The CDR3 region is CASSSTGTSGSLVNEQFF. The DNA for the CDR3 is TGTGCCAGCAGCTCAACCGGGACTAGCGGGAGCCTAGTGAATGAGCAGTTCTTC.

The chain has TRBV14 and TRBJ2-7; no clear D. Germline CDR1 is SGHDN and CDR2 is FVKESK. This CDR3 has 13 residues. V was shortened by 7 bases and J by 0 bases, with 10 bases between the two germline ends. This CDR3 reads CASTQQSSYEQYF. CDR3 nucleotides: TGTGCCAGCACCCAGCAGAGCTCCTACGAGCAGTACTTC.

The chain is built from TRBV4-2 and TRBJ1-4; no reliable D call. The CDR3 has 17 residues. V shed 0 bases and J shed 2 bases, with 13 bases lying between them. CDR1 and CDR2 from the germline V gene are LGHNA and YNFKEQ. The CDR3: CASSQDYPRVTNEKLFF. As DNA, the CDR3 is TGTGCCAGCAGCCAAGATTACCCCCGGGTTACTAATGAAAAACTGTTTTTT.